This TCR beta chain was captured in a study of cytomegalovirus exposure and HLA in healthy donors. The CDR3 covers 12 residues. Germline V gene sequence: CDR1 SGHDT, CDR2 YYEEEE. V was pared by 5 bases and J by 8 bases, with 13 bases between. The PCR had 60 Vbeta and 13 Jbeta primers. Method: immunoSEQ multiplex PCR; TCRdb's copy keeps in-frame clones and lacks some. The sample has about 130,000 clones; 75% to 90% are singletons. About this clone: What it binds is unknown.

Regarding the study as a whole: Immune exposure was documented only through CMV serostatus. Later work showed greater clonal expansion in HLA-associated TCR beta chains than in equally common others.

The sequencing input was PBMCs. The sequence was obtained from a man aged 18 to 30 in good health and CMV-seropositive. The V and J genes are TRBV5-6 and TRBJ1-1; a weak D match, TRBD1 (6 bases). CDR3 DNA sequence: TGTGCCAGCAGAGCAGGGGCTTCCGAAGCTTTCTTT. As protein: CASRAGASEAFF.